The source of this T cell receptor beta chain is a study of blood T cell repertoires in COVID-19. Study in general: Acute and convalescent COVID-19 samples came from the United States, Italy and Spain. PBMCs, B-cell-depleted T cells, or T cells were the source of the cDNA or gDNA that made up the material.

Authors' methods: Scientists estimated how many nucleated cells there were by amplifying reference gene primers. Using immunoSEQ multiplex PCR, the repertoire was profiled, and TCRdb retains in-frame clones only, with some absent. The V and J calls and clone size come from that table; D and trimming were worked out from the DNA. The table includes 400,000 to 550,000 clones, 85% to 90% detected once. Germline values: CDR1 KGHSH, CDR2 LQKENI. With V trimmed by 3 bases and J by 0 bases, 3 bases remained unmatched. The CDR3 runs 16 residues. The specimen sequenced was peripheral blood. The TCR comes from a woman in her 30s with acute or convalescent COVID-19. The V call is TRBV18, the J call TRBJ2-2, with 8 bases identical to TRBD2. CDR3 nucleotides: TGTGCCAGCTCACCCACTAGCGGCACGAACACCGGGGAGCTGTTTTTT. Translating gives CASSPTSGTNTGELFF.